Below are 26 T cell receptor beta chains sequenced from a single sample in a study of T cells after yellow fever vaccination. TCRdb re-called the 5' RACE reads through MiXCR, storing one row per CDR3 protein. This repertoire shows a few hundred thousand distinct CDR3 sequences, approximately 3.6% found once; its top ten account for around 19%. The material sequenced was PBMCs, taken 15 days after the yellow fever booster vaccination. Receptors were obtained from a man younger than 35 who received the YFV17D yellow fever vaccine.

There are many counts of this clonotype. The V call is TRBV28, the J call TRBJ2-1, with D perhaps TRBD1 or TRBD2 (5 bases each). The germline gives CDR1 MDHEN, CDR2 SYDVKM. This CDR3 is built from 15 residues. Trimming stripped 5 bases from V and 8 bases from J, with 19 bases between. The CDR3 protein is CASSGRGRLIDEQFF. The CDR3 DNA reads as TGTGCCAGCAGTGGCCGGGGACGGTTGATTGATGAGCAGTTCTTC.

This clonotype was counted many times. The chain's CDR3 is CASTAQGGYEQFF. The CDR3 DNA sequence: TGTGCCAGCACGGCTCAAGGGGGCTATGAGCAGTTCTTC. The gene calls are TRBV2 and TRBJ2-1, with 7 positions matching TRBD1. The germline gives CDR1 SNHLY, CDR2 FYNNEI. The ends lost 7 bases at V and 8 bases at J; junction bases unmatched: 8. The CDR3 sequence is 13 residues long.

This clonotype was seen at least ten times. The chain combines TRBV20-1 with TRBJ2-3; 9 bases line up with TRBD1. The CDR3 has 15 residues. The ends lost 6 bases at V and 5 bases at J; junction bases unmatched: 12. The V gene's germline CDR1 is DFQATT and CDR2 SNEGSKA (reference sequence). The CDR3 region has the DNA TGCAGTGCCATTGACAGGGGGAATTTTGGAGATACGCAGTATTTT. It translates to CSAIDRGNFGDTQYF.

This clonotype was observed many times. V usage is TRBV7-9 and J usage is TRBJ2-2, with a possible D match to TRBD2 (5 bases). Trimming cost V 5 bases and J 6 bases, with 22 bases left between them. CDR3 size: 17 residues. The V gene's germline CDR1 is SEHNR and CDR2 FQNEAQ (reference sequence). CDR3 coding DNA: TGTGCCAGCAGCCCGCCCCTCACGAGAAAGGAGGCCGGGGAGCTGTTTTTT. The encoded protein is CASSPPLTRKEAGELFF. Full variable domain (missing parts from reference TRBV7-9 and TRBJ2-2): DTGVSQNPRHKITKRGQNVTFRCDPISEHNRLYWYRQTLGQGPEFLTYFQNEAQLEKSRLLSDRFSAERPKGSFSTLEIQRTEQGDSAMYLCASSPPLTRKEAGELFFGEGSRLTVL.

V usage is TRBV4-1 and J usage is TRBJ1-6, with TRBD1 as a possible D gene (6 bases). The germline gives CDR1 MGHRA, CDR2 YSYEKL. This CDR3 is built from 17 residues. The V gene lost 0 bases and the J gene lost 1 base, with 10 bases spanning the gap. CDR3 DNA: TGCGCCAGCAGCCAAGAAAACAGGGCTTCCTATAATTCACCCCTCCACTTT. Protein product: CASSQENRASYNSPLHF.

This clonotype has ten or more counts. This chain connects TRBV7-3 to TRBJ2-1; D not resolved. The CDR3 runs 16 residues. The V gene's germline CDR1 is SGHTA and CDR2 FQGTGA. V lost 0 bases to trimming and J lost 4 bases, with 13 bases between them. The CDR3 reads CASSLTRTTRYNEQFF. In nucleotides, the CDR3 is TGTGCCAGCAGCTTAACAAGGACCACTCGATACAATGAGCAGTTCTTC.

This clonotype has ten or more counts. V gene TRBV9 combines with J gene TRBJ2-2; TRBD2 matches at 7 bases. The CDR3 spans 17 residues. With 0 bases clipped from V and 4 bases from J, the junction kept 9 bases outside the gene matches. Per the germline V gene, CDR1 is SGDLS and CDR2 is YYNGEE. This chain's CDR3 is CASSVATGGGSTGELFF. CDR3 sequence (DNA): TGTGCCAGCAGCGTAGCTACTGGCGGGGGATCCACCGGGGAGCTGTTTTTT. The full variable domain, rest sourced from reference TRBV9 and TRBJ2-2, is DSGVTQTPKHLITATGQRVTLRCSPRSGDLSVYWYQQSLDQGLQFLIQYYNGEERAKGNILERFSAQQFPDLHSELNLSSLELGDSALYFCASSVATGGGSTGELFFGEGSRLTVL.

Ten or more counts support this clonotype. This sequence joins TRBV5-1 and TRBJ2-7; either TRBD1 or TRBD2 may fit D (8 bases each). Germline V gene lookup returns CDR1 SGHRS and CDR2 YFSETQ. With 4 bases removed from V and 4 bases from J, the gap between germline ends came to 27 bases. The CDR3 has 18 residues. The CDR3 nucleotides read TGCGCCAGCAGCCCGGTGGGGACAGGAGGACTAGCCGTATACGAGCAGTACTTC. Its translation is CASSPVGTGGLAVYEQYF.

V and J are TRBV7-2 and TRBJ2-3, with TRBD2 identical over 9 bases. The CDR3 totals 17 residues. The germline gives CDR1 SGHTA, CDR2 FQGNSA. V lost 4 bases to trimming and J lost 1 base; unmatched junction nucleotides: 9. This CDR3 is CASSSRGGAWGTDTQYF. The DNA of the CDR3 is TGTGCCAGCAGCTCGCGCGGGGGGGCCTGGGGCACAGATACGCAGTATTTT.

This clonotype showed up many times. The J gene is TRBJ1-5, the V gene TRBV4-2; possibly TRBD1 for D (6 bases). The germline CDR1 and CDR2 sequences are LGHNA and YNFKEQ. Trimming left V 4 bases short and J 5 bases short, with 24 bases between. The CDR3 sequence is 18 residues long. The CDR3 spells CASSRTNPGQKEYQPQHF. CDR3 coding DNA: TGTGCCAGCAGCCGCACAAATCCGGGACAAAAAGAGTATCAGCCCCAGCATTTT.

This clonotype was observed at least ten times. The rearrangement uses TRBV20-1 and TRBJ2-5; D unclear. The CDR3 is 14 residues long. V was clipped by 4 bases and J by 0 bases, with 12 bases between them. CDR1 is DFQATT, CDR2 SNEGSKA, per germline (reference sequence). As DNA, the CDR3 is TGCAGTGCTACCGTAGGATGGTACCAAGAGACCCAGTACTTC. This codes for CSATVGWYQETQYF.

The sample holds many counts of this clonotype. CDR3 region: CASSLNGRGAFF. CDR3 DNA sequence: TGTGCCAGCAGCTTAAACGGAAGAGGAGCTTTCTTT. J is TRBJ1-1 and V is TRBV7-9; D gene unclear. Between the trimmed V and J ends, which lost 2 bases and 10 bases, there was a span of 11 bases. CDR1 is SEHNR, CDR2 FQNEAQ, per germline (reference sequence). This CDR3 has 12 amino acids.

This clonotype has ten or more counts. The CDR3 region is CSARLGGPGEQYF. The CDR3 coding sequence is TGCAGTGCTAGATTGGGGGGCCCTGGAGAGCAGTACTTC. V usage is TRBV20-1 and J usage is TRBJ2-7, with D possibly called TRBD1 or TRBD2 (6 bases each). Trimming left V 2 bases short and J 7 bases short, with 15 bases between. Germline CDR1 DFQATT, CDR2 SNEGSKA (reference sequence). The CDR3 has 13 residues.

This clonotype showed up many times. The rearrangement joins TRBV14 to TRBJ2-3; TRBD2 is a possible D gene (5 bases). V gave up 6 bases and J gave up 0 bases, with 10 bases separating them. Per germline, CDR1 SGHDN and CDR2 FVKESK. This CDR3 comprises 14 residues. The CDR3 DNA is TGTGCCAGCAGTACACTAGTTAGCACAGATACGCAGTATTTT. Amino acid sequence: CASSTLVSTDTQYF.

This clonotype has a count of ten or more. The chain employs TRBV6-5 and TRBJ1-1; TRBD1 is a possible D gene (5 bases). Germline V gene lookup returns CDR1 MNHEY and CDR2 SVGAGI. The CDR3 spans 14 residues. V lost 6 bases, J lost 6 bases, and 17 bases lay in between. This chain's CDR3 is CASSLFGGWSEAFF. CDR3 DNA: TGTGCCAGCAGCCTATTCGGGGGATGGTCTGAAGCTTTCTTT.

In this sample, this clonotype turned up many times. V and J are TRBV7-2 and TRBJ2-7; maybe TRBD1 (6 bases). This CDR3 is built from 16 residues. V was trimmed by 4 bases and J by 7 bases, leaving 23 bases between them. Germline CDR1 SGHTA, CDR2 FQGNSA. The CDR3 sequence is CASSSYQGSFGKEQYF. The CDR3 coding sequence is TGTGCCAGCAGCTCCTACCAGGGGAGCTTCGGTAAAGAGCAGTACTTC.

This clonotype was counted many times. V usage is TRBV18 and J usage is TRBJ1-1; maybe TRBD1 (6 bases). The germline V gene has CDR1 KGHSH and CDR2 LQKENI. The CDR3 is made up of 12 amino acids. Trimming removed 3 bases at V and 8 bases at J, with 10 bases between. The CDR3 nucleotides are TGTGCCAGCTCACCCGGACAGATAGAAGCTTTCTTT. This gives the protein CASSPGQIEAFF.

The sample holds many counts of this clonotype. The chain has TRBV5-6 and TRBJ2-3; TRBD1 aligns across 7 bases. V lost 0 bases and J lost 5; bases outside the gene matches: 3. The germline CDR1 and CDR2 sequences are SGHDT and YYEEEE. The CDR3 is made up of 14 amino acids. Written as DNA, the CDR3 is TGTGCCAGCAGCTTGGCCGCAGGGGGAGATACGCAGTATTTT. Its translation is CASSLAAGGDTQYF.

This clonotype has ten or more counts. The rearrangement joins TRBV5-1 to TRBJ1-5, with 7 bases aligning to TRBD1. The CDR3 is made up of 15 amino acids. From germline, CDR1 is SGHRS and CDR2 YFSETQ. With V trimmed by 0 bases and J by 4 bases, 4 bases remained unmatched. As DNA, the CDR3 is TGCGCCAGCAGCTTGGCGGCAGGGGGTAATCAGCCCCAGCATTTT. Translating it yields CASSLAAGGNQPQHF. Drawing the rest from reference TRBV5-1 and TRBJ1-5, the complete variable domain is KAGVTQTPRYLIKTRGQQVTLSCSPISGHRSVSWYQQTPGQGLQFLFEYFSETQRNKGNFPGRFSGRQFSNSRSEMNVSTLELGDSALYLCASSLAAGGNQPQHFGDGTRLSIL.

This clonotype was seen repeatedly, ten times or more. The chain links TRBV5-1 to TRBJ2-5; unclear D gene. Trimming removed 4 bases at V and 4 bases at J, with 14 bases between. The CDR3 has 14 residues. Germline values: CDR1 SGHRS, CDR2 YFSETQ. The CDR3 region has the DNA TGCGCCAGCAGCGCTAGACCCCCCGGAGAGACCCAGTACTTC. Protein: CASSARPPGETQYF. The complete variable domain, with remaining parts taken from reference TRBV5-1 and TRBJ2-5, reads KAGVTQTPRYLIKTRGQQVTLSCSPISGHRSVSWYQQTPGQGLQFLFEYFSETQRNKGNFPGRFSGRQFSNSRSEMNVSTLELGDSALYLCASSARPPGETQYFGPGTRLLVL.

This clonotype was counted only a few times. This sequence joins TRBV6-6 and TRBJ1-3; weak D call: TRBD1 (6 bases). The CDR3 runs to 15 residues. Germline V lookup: CDR1 MNHNY, CDR2 SVGAGI (reference sequence). The V end was cut by 6 bases, the J end by 3 bases, with 15 bases between. DNA for the CDR3: TGTGCCAGCAGGCCCACAGGGTCGAATGGAAACACCATATATTTT. Its protein product is CASRPTGSNGNTIYF.

This clonotype was found many times. The V gene is TRBV18, the J gene TRBJ1-1; D is unresolved. The CDR3 spans 14 residues. Trimming cost V 0 bases and J 1 base, with 6 bases left between them. CDR1 is KGHSH and CDR2 is LQKENI in the germline V gene. The CDR3, as DNA: TGTGCCAGCTCACCACCGTCGGGGAACACTGAAGCTTTCTTT. It yields the protein CASSPPSGNTEAFF.

This clonotype was found many times. The V and J genes are TRBV29-1 and TRBJ2-5; no clear D gene. V lost 7 bases to trimming and J lost 4 bases, with 13 bases between them. Germline V gene data show CDR1 as SQVTM and CDR2 as ANQGSEA. The CDR3 runs 12 residues. CDR3 in amino acids: CSGGLDGETQYF. DNA for the CDR3: TGCAGCGGTGGATTAGACGGAGAGACCCAGTACTTC.

This clonotype was seen ten or more times. The rearrangement links TRBV4-2 to TRBJ1-4; 9 nucleotides agree with TRBD1. There are 15 residues in the CDR3. V was pared by 3 bases and J by 7 bases, with 6 bases of the junction left unmatched. Germline CDR1 and CDR2: LGHNA and YNFKEQ. CDR3 DNA sequence: TGTGCCAGCAGCCAGGGGGACAGGGTTATTGAAAAACTGTTTTTT. Translation gives CASSQGDRVIEKLFF.

This clonotype was seen many times. This chain connects TRBV5-1 to TRBJ2-3, with a tentative D call TRBD1 (6 bases). Per germline, CDR1 SGHRS and CDR2 YFSETQ. The CDR3 covers 16 residues. Trimming left V 4 bases short and J 3 bases short, with 18 bases between. CDR3 coding DNA: TGCGCCAGCAGCCCTACCTTTGTGGGGGCTACAGATACGCAGTATTTT. Protein product: CASSPTFVGATDTQYF. Full variable domain (outside the CDR3, taken from reference TRBV5-1 and TRBJ2-3): KAGVTQTPRYLIKTRGQQVTLSCSPISGHRSVSWYQQTPGQGLQFLFEYFSETQRNKGNFPGRFSGRQFSNSRSEMNVSTLELGDSALYLCASSPTFVGATDTQYFGPGTRLTVL.

This clonotype was seen repeatedly, ten times or more. V gene TRBV7-2 combines with J gene TRBJ2-1; D is unresolved. CDR3 length: 15 residues. Trimming shortened V by 4 bases and J by 8 bases, and 18 bases separated the two germline ends. Germline CDR1 is SGHTA and CDR2 is FQGNSA. The DNA of the CDR3 is TGTGCCAGCAGCTCGATGGGCGCTCCTGCCGATGAGCAGTTCTTC. Its translation is CASSSMGAPADEQFF.